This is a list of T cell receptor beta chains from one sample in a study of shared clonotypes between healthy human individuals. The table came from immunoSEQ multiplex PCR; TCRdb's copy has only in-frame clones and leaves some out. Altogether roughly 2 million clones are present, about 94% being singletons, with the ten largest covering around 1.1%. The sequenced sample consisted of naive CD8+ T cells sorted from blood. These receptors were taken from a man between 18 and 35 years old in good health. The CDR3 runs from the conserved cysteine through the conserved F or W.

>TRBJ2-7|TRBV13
CASSLEGTDEQYF
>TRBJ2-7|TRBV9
CASSVEPGETYEQYF
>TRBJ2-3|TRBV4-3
CASSQEWQGSKDTQYF
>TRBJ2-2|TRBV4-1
CASSQERAGGPAGELFF
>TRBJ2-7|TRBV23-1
CASSQSGPDTYEQYF
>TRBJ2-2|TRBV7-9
CASSYKTSGGTGELFF
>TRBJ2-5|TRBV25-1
CASSEYTSSAQYF
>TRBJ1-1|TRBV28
CASTTTGAPRAPGAFF
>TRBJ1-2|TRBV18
CASSPSVGLWRTDGYTF
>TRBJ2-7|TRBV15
CATSRWTGPSYEQYF
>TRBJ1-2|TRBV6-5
CASSYSSAGGYTF
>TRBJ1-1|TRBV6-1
CASSELQVGTEAFF
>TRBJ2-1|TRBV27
CASTFSGGETYNEQFF
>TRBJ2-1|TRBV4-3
CASSQDHSGGPYNEQFF
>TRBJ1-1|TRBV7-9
CASSPWDRDTEAFF
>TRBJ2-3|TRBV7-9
CASSLGDGDSTDTQYF
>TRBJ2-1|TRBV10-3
CAISDNYNEQFF
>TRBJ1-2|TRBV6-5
CASSYSSGMFGYTF
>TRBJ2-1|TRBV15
CATSRDREGVSDEQFF
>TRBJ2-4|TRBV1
CTSSQGHIQYF
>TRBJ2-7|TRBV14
CASSLRGSYEQYF
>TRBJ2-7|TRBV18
CASSPQTGSRRPDEQYF
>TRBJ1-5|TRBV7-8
CASSPGTGYQPQHF
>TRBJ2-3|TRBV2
CASSPDPLEVGADTQYF
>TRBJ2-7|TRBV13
CASSLLAVGYEQYF
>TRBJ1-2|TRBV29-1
CSAIPPGQAYGYTF
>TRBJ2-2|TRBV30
CAWMKEDRNTGELFF
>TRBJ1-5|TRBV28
CASRETGFSNQPQHF
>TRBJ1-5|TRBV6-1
CASSDWVSQPQHF
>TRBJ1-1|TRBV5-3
CARSPGQGKGVTEAFF
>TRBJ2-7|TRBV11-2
CASSSGPGTGAHEQYF
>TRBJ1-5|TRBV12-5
CASGLGRTVGNQPQHF
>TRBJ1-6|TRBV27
CASSTRTGPNSPLHF
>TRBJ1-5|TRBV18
CASSQTGSNQPQHF
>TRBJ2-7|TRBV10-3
CAISESMRSEQYF
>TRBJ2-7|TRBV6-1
CASSSTGTGYEQYF
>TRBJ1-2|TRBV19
CASSFRGPGSYGYTF
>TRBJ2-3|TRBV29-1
CTQPVGGTSDTQYF
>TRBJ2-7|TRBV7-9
CASSLVERQYEQYF
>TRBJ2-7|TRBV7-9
CASSPPAGSYEQYF
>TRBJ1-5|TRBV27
CASSPGTDLNQPQHF
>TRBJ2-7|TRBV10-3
CAISGGGGVLLEQYF
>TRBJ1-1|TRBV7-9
CASSLVLRGTEAFF
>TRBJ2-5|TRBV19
CASSPWESQETQYF
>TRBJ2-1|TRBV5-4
CASSLGGPNEQFF
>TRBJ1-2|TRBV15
CATSRERSRDGYTF
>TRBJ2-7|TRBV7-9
CASSASGTGAPYEQYF
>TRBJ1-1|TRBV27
CASSESMGRDSEAFF